The 20 T cell receptor beta chains reported below all come from one sample, sequenced in a study of CD8+ T cells in alopecia areata. Reverse transcribed after extraction, RNA yielded cDNA as the sequencing template. Produced via immunoSEQ multiplex PCR; TCRdb's table is partial and in-frame only. The sample includes fewer than 40,000 clones, around three fifths seen only once; the top ten take around 43%. The sample comprised NKG2D-high CD8+ T cells sorted from blood. The receptors originated from a human donor with alopecia areata.

This clone occurred once. This rearrangement joins TRBV27 to TRBJ2-7; 7 nucleotides line up with TRBD1. The CDR3 contains 13 residues. Germline CDR1 reads MNHEY; CDR2 reads SMNVEV (reference sequence). V shed 6 bases and J 2 bases; nucleotides not matched to a gene: 4. The CDR3, as DNA: TGTGCCAGCAGCCCCGGGACAGCCTACGAGCAGTACTTC. This encodes CASSPGTAYEQYF.

Turning to this clone: One junction end disagrees with the germline gene, perhaps due to a read error. This chain joins TRBV30 and TRBJ2-7; 11 bases line up with TRBD1. The germline CDR1 and CDR2 sequences are GTSNPN and SVGIG (reference sequence). CDR3 length: 11 amino acids. The chain's CDR3 is CAWSELGTGGF. The CDR3 DNA follows: TGTGCCTGGAGTGAACTGGGGACAGGGGGCTTC.

The chain couples TRBV27 to TRBJ2-1; D not certain. The germline V gene has CDR1 MNHEY and CDR2 SMNVEV (reference sequence). V dropped 2 bases and J dropped 7 bases, with 12 bases sitting between them. This CDR3 has 14 amino acids. The CDR3 is CASSLDSAWNEQFF. CDR3 coding DNA: TGTGCCAGCAGTTTAGACTCGGCTTGGAATGAGCAGTTCTTC.

In this sample, this clone turned up a few times. This rearrangement joins TRBV7-8 to TRBJ1-5; D gene unclear. The CDR3 extends over 16 amino acids. V lost 3 bases to trimming and J lost 0 bases, with 12 bases between them. Germline V gene sequence: CDR1 SGHVS, CDR2 FQNEAQ. Here the CDR3 DNA reads TGTGCCAGCAGCTTTGAGGGCTGGAATAGCAATCAGCCCCAGCATTTT. Protein: CASSFEGWNSNQPQHF.

V gene TRBV4-1 combines with J gene TRBJ1-2; no clear D gene. The germline V gene encodes CDR1 MGHRA and CDR2 YSYEKL. This CDR3 region has 14 residues. The ends were cut back, 2 bases at V and 0 bases at J, with 7 bases in the middle. CDR3 amino acids: CASSQLTTNYGYTF. Written as DNA, the CDR3 is TGCGCCAGCAGCCAATTGACAACTAACTATGGCTACACCTTC.

The chain carries TRBV5-1 and TRBJ1-1; D is ambiguous. CDR3 length equals 12 residues. The V gene's germline CDR1 is SGHRS and CDR2 YFSETQ. Deletions cut 1 base from V and 3 bases from J, with 4 bases between. The CDR3 reads CASSLTDTEAFF. CDR3 nucleotide sequence: TGCGCCAGCAGCTTGACGGACACTGAAGCTTTCTTT.

The V and J genes are TRBV28 and TRBJ1-1, with D uncertain. The CDR3 has 13 residues. CDR1 is MDHEN and CDR2 is SYDVKM in the germline V gene. The V gene lost 5 bases and the J gene lost 6 bases, with 13 bases spanning the gap. The CDR3: CASSPVLLAEAFF. The CDR3 region has the DNA TGTGCCAGCAGTCCGGTTCTTCTCGCTGAAGCTTTCTTT.

The chain links TRBV2 to TRBJ2-2; 7 bases map to TRBD1. Germline lookup yields CDR1 SNHLY and CDR2 FYNNEI. The ends lost 5 bases at V and 0 bases at J; junction bases unmatched: 15. The CDR3 covers 19 residues. The DNA of the CDR3 is TGTGCCAGCAGTTCAATAACCCGGACAGGCGGAGCGAACACCGGGGAGCTGTTTTTT. Amino acid sequence: CASSSITRTGGANTGELFF.

V gene TRBV2 combines with J gene TRBJ1-2; D ambiguous. Germline values: CDR1 SNHLY, CDR2 FYNNEI. There are 14 residues in the CDR3. V lost 2 bases and J 0 bases, leaving 7 bases between the germline ends. The CDR3 is CASSEIGSNYGYTF. The CDR3 DNA reads as TGTGCCAGCAGTGAAATAGGATCTAACTATGGCTACACCTTC.

This clone turned up a few times. This sequence joins TRBV19 and TRBJ1-3, with unresolved D. V dropped 9 bases and J dropped 0 bases, with 12 bases sitting between them. This CDR3 is 14 amino acids long. In germline, CDR1 is LNHDA, CDR2 SQIVND (reference sequence). The CDR3 bases are TGTGCCAGCCAAGACGGAGCCTCTGGAAACACCATATATTTT. As protein: CASQDGASGNTIYF.

V is TRBV13 and J is TRBJ2-7, with D possibly being TRBD2 (6 bases). V lost 5 bases and J lost 4, with 12 bases in between. The CDR3 is 13 amino acids. CDR1 PRHDT and CDR2 FYEKMQ come from the germline V gene (reference sequence). Written as DNA, the CDR3 is TGTGCCAGCAGCCCAGGAGGGAAATACGAGCAGTACTTC. It translates to CASSPGGKYEQYF.

The CDR3 sequence: CASSHGPGNQPQHF. CDR3 DNA: TGTGCCAGCAGCCACGGACCGGGCAATCAGCCCCAGCATTTT. This chain links TRBV27 with TRBJ1-5; D uncertain. Germline CDR1 is MNHEY and CDR2 is SMNVEV (reference sequence). The CDR3 loop spans 14 amino acids. V was clipped by 6 bases and J by 2 bases, with 11 bases between them.

The V and J genes are TRBV5-4 and TRBJ2-7, with 9 nucleotides matching TRBD2. The CDR3 contains 14 residues. V trimming: 2 bases; J trimming: 4 bases; junction bases outside the gene matches: 4. Germline-derived CDR1 and CDR2 are SGHNT and YYREEE (reference sequence). The CDR3 DNA reads TGTGCCAGCAGCTTTGGGACTAGCTTGTACGAGCAGTACTTC. The encoded protein is CASSFGTSLYEQYF.

V usage is TRBV7-3 and J usage is TRBJ2-7; the D is unclear. V was pared by 2 bases and J by 3 bases, with 8 bases between. Germline V gene data show CDR1 as SGHTA and CDR2 as FQGTGA. The CDR3 spans 13 residues. This CDR3 is CASSLGQVYEQYF. The CDR3 DNA reads TGTGCCAGCAGCTTAGGGCAGGTCTACGAGCAGTACTTC.

This clone was seen more than once but under ten times. V is TRBV6-5 and J is TRBJ1-1; D not resolved. The germline CDR1 and CDR2 sequences are MNHEY and SVGAGI. The CDR3 covers 13 residues. V dropped 7 bases and J dropped 4 bases, with 13 bases sitting between them. CDR3 protein: CASNQLWGTEAFF. CDR3 sequence (DNA): TGTGCCAGCAACCAACTTTGGGGCACTGAAGCTTTCTTT.

The CDR3 sequence is CASSTPYLGRDRGRLSEVAQYF. In nucleotides, the CDR3 is TGTGCCAGCAGCACTCCATACCTCGGCCGAGACAGGGGTCGCCTATCGGAGGTTGCGCAGTATTTT. The J gene is TRBJ2-3, the V gene TRBV9; 8 bases line up with TRBD1. The CDR3 sequence is 22 residues long. V lost 4 bases to trimming and J lost 10 bases; unmatched junction nucleotides: 35. Germline V gene data show CDR1 as SGDLS and CDR2 as YYNGEE. The full variable domain, completed using reference TRBV9 and TRBJ2-3, is DSGVTQTPKHLITATGQRVTLRCSPRSGDLSVYWYQQSLDQGLQFLIQYYNGEERAKGNILERFSAQQFPDLHSELNLSSLELGDSALYFCASSTPYLGRDRGRLSEVAQYFGPGTRLTVL.

V is TRBV13 and J is TRBJ2-7; tentatively, D is TRBD2 (6 bases). The CDR3 consists of 15 residues. V was cut by 0 bases and J by 6 bases, with 15 bases left in between. From germline, CDR1 is PRHDT and CDR2 FYEKMQ (reference sequence). The CDR3 nucleotides are TGTGCCAGCAGCTTAGGAGCGGGCCGGGGCCCCGAGCAGTACTTC. It codes for CASSLGAGRGPEQYF.

This clone was seen only a few times. The chain recombines TRBV29-1 with TRBJ1-1; D ambiguous. There are 11 residues in the CDR3. Germline V gives CDR1 SQVTM, CDR2 ANQGSEA. Between the trimmed V and J ends, which lost 4 bases and 2 bases, there was a span of 5 bases. CDR3 nucleotides: TGCAGCGTTGGGGCCAACACTGAAGCTTTCTTT. Amino acid sequence: CSVGANTEAFF.

The genes are TRBV19 and TRBJ1-6; a weak D match, TRBD1 (6 bases). CDR1 is LNHDA and CDR2 is SQIVND in the germline V gene (reference sequence). The CDR3 length is 12 residues. V lost 7 bases, J lost 10 bases, and 11 bases lay in between. The CDR3, as DNA: TGTGCCAGTACCTCAGGGGTCTCACCCCTCCACTTT. It is translated as CASTSGVSPLHF.

The rearrangement links TRBV7-9 to TRBJ1-1, with TRBD1 identical over 9 bases. This CDR3 spans 12 amino acids. Germline V gene data show CDR1 as SEHNR and CDR2 as FQNEAQ (reference sequence). The junction had 3 bases not matched to a gene; V was cut back by 5 bases and J by 8 bases. DNA for the CDR3: TGTGCCAGCAGCCCCGGACAGGGGGAAGCTTTCTTT. This sequence encodes CASSPGQGEAFF. Together with reference TRBV7-9 and TRBJ1-1, the CDR3 gives the full variable domain: DTGVSQNPRHKITKRGQNVTFRCDPISEHNRLYWYRQTLGQGPEFLTYFQNEAQLEKSRLLSDRFSAERPKGSFSTLEIQRTEQGDSAMYLCASSPGQGEAFFGQGTRLTVV.